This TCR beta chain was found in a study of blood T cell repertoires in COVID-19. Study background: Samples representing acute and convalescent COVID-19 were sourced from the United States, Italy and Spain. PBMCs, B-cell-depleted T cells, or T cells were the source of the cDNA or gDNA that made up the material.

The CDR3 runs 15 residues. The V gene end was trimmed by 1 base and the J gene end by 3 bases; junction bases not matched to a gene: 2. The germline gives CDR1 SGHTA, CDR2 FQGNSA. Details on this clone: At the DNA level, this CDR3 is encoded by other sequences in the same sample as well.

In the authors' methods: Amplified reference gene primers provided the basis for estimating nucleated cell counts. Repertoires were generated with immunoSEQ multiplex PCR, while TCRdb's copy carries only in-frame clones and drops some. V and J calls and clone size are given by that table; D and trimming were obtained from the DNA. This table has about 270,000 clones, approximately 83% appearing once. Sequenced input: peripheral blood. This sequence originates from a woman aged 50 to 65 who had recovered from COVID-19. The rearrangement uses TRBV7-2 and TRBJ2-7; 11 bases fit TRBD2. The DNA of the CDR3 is TGTGCCAGCAGCTTAGTTGGGACTAGCGGCTACGAGCAGTACTTC. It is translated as CASSLVGTSGYEQYF.